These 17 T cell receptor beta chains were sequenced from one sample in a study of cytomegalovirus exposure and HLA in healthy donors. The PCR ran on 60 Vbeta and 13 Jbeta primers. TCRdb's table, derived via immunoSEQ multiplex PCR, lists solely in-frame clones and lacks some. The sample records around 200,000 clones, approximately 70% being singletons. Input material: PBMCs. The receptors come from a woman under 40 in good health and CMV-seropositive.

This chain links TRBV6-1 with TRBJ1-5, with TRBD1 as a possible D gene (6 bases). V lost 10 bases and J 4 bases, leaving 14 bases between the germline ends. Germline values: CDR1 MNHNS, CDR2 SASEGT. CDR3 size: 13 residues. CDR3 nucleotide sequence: TGTGCCATCGGGGGGCTTTGGAATCAGCCCCAGCATTTT. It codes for CAIGGLWNQPQHF.

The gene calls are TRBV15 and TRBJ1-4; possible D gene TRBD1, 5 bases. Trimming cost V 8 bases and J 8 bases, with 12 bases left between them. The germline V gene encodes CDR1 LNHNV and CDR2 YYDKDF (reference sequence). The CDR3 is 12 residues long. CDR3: CATLGVGEKLFF. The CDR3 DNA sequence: TGTGCCACCCTAGGGGTGGGCGAAAAACTGTTTTTT. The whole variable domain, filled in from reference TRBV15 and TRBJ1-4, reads DAMVIQNPRYQVTQFGKPVTLSCSQTLNHNVMYWYQQKSSQAPKLLFHYYDKDFNNEADTPDNFQSRRPNTSFCFLDIRSPGLGDTAMYLCATLGVGEKLFFGSGTQLSVL.

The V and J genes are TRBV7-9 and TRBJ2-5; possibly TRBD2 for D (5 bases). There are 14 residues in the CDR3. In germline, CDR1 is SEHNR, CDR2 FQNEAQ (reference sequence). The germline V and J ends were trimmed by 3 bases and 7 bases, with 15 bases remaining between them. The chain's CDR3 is CASSFGISGGTQYF. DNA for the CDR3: TGTGCCAGCAGCTTTGGGATCTCCGGAGGGACCCAGTACTTC.

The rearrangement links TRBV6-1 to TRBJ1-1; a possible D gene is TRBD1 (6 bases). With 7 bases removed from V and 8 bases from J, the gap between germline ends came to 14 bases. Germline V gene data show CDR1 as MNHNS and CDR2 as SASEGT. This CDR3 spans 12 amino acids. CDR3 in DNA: TGTGCCAGCACCCAAGGGGGAGACGAAGCTTTCTTT. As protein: CASTQGGDEAFF.

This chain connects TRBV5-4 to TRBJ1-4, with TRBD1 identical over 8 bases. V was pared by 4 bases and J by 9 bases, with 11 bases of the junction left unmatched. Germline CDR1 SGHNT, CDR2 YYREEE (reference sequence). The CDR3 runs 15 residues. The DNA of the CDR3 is TGTGCCAGCAGCGAAACCGGGACAGGCTGGCAAAAACTGTTTTTT. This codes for CASSETGTGWQKLFF.

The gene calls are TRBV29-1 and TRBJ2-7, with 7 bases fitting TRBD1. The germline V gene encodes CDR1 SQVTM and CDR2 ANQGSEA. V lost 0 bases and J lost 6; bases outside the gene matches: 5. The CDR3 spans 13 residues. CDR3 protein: CSVEERGLGEQYF. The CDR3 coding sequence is TGCAGCGTTGAAGAGAGGGGGCTAGGCGAGCAGTACTTC.

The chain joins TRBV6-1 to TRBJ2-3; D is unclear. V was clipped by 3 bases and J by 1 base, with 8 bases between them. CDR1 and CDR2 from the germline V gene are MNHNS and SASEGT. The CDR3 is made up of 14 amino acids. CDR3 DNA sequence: TGTGCCAGCAGTGAGAGTCGGGGCACAGATACGCAGTATTTT. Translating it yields CASSESRGTDTQYF.

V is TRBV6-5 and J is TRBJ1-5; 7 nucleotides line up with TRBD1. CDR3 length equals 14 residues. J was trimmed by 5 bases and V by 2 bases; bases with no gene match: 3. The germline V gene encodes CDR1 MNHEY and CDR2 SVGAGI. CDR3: CASSYRQGYQPQHF. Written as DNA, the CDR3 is TGTGCCAGCAGTTACCGACAGGGCTATCAGCCCCAGCATTTT.

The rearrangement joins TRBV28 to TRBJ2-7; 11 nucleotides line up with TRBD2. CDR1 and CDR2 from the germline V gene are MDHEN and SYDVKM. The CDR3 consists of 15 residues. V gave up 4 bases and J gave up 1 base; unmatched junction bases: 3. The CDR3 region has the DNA TGTGCCAGCAGTTCGACTAGCGGGGAGTCCTACGAGCAGTACTTC. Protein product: CASSSTSGESYEQYF.

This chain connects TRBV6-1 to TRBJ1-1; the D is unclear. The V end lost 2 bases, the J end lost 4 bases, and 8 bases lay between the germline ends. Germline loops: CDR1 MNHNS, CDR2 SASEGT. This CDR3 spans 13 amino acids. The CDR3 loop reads CASSEWWSTEAFF. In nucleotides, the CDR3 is TGTGCCAGCAGTGAATGGTGGAGCACTGAAGCTTTCTTT.

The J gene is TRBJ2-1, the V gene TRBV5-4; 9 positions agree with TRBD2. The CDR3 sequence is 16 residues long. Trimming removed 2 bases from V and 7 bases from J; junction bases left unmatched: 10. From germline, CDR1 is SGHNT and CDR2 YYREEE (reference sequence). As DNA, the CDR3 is TGTGCCAGCAGCTTTAAGTCTCTAGCGGGGAATAATGAGCAGTTCTTC. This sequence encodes CASSFKSLAGNNEQFF.

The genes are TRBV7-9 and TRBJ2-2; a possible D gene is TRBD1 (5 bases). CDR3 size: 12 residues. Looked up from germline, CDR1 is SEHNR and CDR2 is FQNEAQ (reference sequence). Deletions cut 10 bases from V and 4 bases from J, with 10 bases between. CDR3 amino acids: CAIQGPTGELFF. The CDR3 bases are TGTGCCATCCAGGGCCCCACCGGGGAGCTGTTTTTT.

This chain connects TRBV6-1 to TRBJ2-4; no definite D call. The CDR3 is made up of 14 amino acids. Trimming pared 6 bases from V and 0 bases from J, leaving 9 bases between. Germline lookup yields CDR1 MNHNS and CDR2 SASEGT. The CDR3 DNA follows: TGTGCCAGCAGATTTCGGTTAGCCAAAAACATTCAGTACTTC. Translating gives CASRFRLAKNIQYF.

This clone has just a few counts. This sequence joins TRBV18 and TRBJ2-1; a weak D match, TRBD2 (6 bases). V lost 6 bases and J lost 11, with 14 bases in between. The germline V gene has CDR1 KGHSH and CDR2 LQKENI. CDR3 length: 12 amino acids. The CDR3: CASSPPGTQQFF. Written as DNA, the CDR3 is TGTGCCAGCTCCCCCCCGGGGACTCAGCAGTTCTTC.

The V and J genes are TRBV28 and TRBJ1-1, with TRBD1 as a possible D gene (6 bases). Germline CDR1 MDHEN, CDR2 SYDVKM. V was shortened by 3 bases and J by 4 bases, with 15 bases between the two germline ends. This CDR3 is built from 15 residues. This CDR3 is CASSFGDTLGTEAFF. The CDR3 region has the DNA TGTGCCAGCAGTTTCGGGGACACCCTAGGCACTGAAGCTTTCTTT.

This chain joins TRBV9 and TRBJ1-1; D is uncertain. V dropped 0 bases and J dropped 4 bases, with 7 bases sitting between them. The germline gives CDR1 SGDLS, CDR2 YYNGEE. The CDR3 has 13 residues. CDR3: CASSVVTSTEAFF. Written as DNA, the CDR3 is TGTGCCAGCAGCGTAGTTACGAGCACTGAAGCTTTCTTT.

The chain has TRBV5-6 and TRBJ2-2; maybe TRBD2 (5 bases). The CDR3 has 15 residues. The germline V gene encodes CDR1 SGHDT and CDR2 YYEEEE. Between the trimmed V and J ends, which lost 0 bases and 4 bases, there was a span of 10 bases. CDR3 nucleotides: TGTGCCAGCAGCTTGGAACGGGGTGGCACCGGGGAGCTGTTTTTT. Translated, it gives CASSLERGGTGELFF.